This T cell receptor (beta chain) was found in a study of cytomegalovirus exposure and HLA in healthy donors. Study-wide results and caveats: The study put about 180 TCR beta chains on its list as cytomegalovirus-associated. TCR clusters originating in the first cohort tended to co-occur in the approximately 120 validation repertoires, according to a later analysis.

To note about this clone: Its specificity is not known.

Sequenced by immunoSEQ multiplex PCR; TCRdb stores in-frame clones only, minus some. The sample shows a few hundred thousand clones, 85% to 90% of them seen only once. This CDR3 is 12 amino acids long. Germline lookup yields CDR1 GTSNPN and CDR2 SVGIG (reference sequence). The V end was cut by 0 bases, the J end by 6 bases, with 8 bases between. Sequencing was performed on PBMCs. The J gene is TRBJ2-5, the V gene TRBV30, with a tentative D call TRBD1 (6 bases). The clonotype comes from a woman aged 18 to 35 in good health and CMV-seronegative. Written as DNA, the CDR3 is TGTGCCTGGAGTGTACAGGGTAAGACCCAGTACTTC. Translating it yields CAWSVQGKTQYF.